Detailed here is one T cell receptor (beta chain). Its antigen target is currently unknown. Base qualities are missing; no much larger clone stands one base away. V is reduced by 2 bases and J by 5 bases, leaving a spacing of 18 bases between them. Inclusive of the bounding cysteine and phenylalanine, the CDR3 is 17 residues long. The CDR3 DNA has 51 bases and is translated from base 1. Per the germline V gene, SGHVS is the CDR1 and FNYEAQ is the CDR2. This entry is derived from a study of cytomegalovirus exposure and HLA in healthy donors (dated 2017 in TCRdb). With respect to the entire study: According to an earlier analysis of around 600 of the donors, some 180 million T cells yielded some 120 million unique TCR beta sequences and 276 Gb of sequence data. Every repertoire in the discovery cohort had been generated on one and the same sequencing platform. Donor age, sex, ethnicity and CMV serostatus were collected together with the repertoire data. Typing coverage differed by locus: A, B, C, DRB1 and DQB1 were typed in about 620-630 donors, DQA1 in roughly 510, DPA1 in some 570, and DPB1 in 472. Along with the roughly 700-subject first cohort, a separate validation cohort of over 90 different subjects was used. Roughly 5 DR-DQ haplotypes were handled as single units for association and clustering because linkage in the cohort was strong. Of the approximately 400 genotyped donors, over 80% were placed in the genetic ancestry cluster associated with self-reported Caucasian donors. Among about 390 genotyped donors of the cohort, an average of about 240,000 unique TCR beta nucleotide sequences were sequenced per donor, approximately 20% of them non-productive. Rather than using new phenotypic data, the later analysis identified candidate immune exposures from TCR beta sequences and from how often those sequences occurred across donors. A later analysis re-analyzed previously published TCR beta repertoires from 600 to 850 donors and added high-resolution HLA genotyping to study TCR occurrence patterns. To predict cytomegalovirus infection status, the study combined high-throughput TCR immunosequencing, statistical association of individual TCRs with disease status, and machine learning. A later genetic analysis used genome-wide SNP genotypes for about 55% of the 666 donors, treating that subset as a discovery cohort. The study was designed to test whether signatures of past pathogen exposure could be identified by cataloging public T cell receptors. In an earlier analysis of around 540 of the donors, high-throughput TCR beta sequencing was used to judge whether each TCR beta V gene segment behaved as functional or pseudogenic. Both class I and class II loci were covered by HLA typing, at four-digit resolution. An early release that covered more than 550 HLA-typed donors contained about 300 gigabases of sequencing data and tens of millions of unique TCR sequences. Using immunosequencing, the study profiled T cell repertoires from roughly 650 subjects and related those repertoires to cytomegalovirus serostatus.

General conclusions and limits of the study: In a later analysis, HLA-associated TCR beta chains showed more clonal expansion and lower generation probabilities than non-associated chains that were equally common. Across donors, most TCR sequences were observed very rarely, whereas some public TCRs were present in many individuals. An earlier analysis of 450 to 750 of the donors showed that most TCR beta V segments appeared in productive rearrangements either about 87% or about 30% of the time, which broadly matched IMGT annotations. Cytomegalovirus status was reported to be diagnosed by the classifier with high specificity and sensitivity in both the original and validation cohorts. Strong co-occurrence of HLA alleles, especially DR and DQ, made assigning TCR associations to individual alleles difficult. In a later analysis, the rate of TCR association differed among HLA loci, with DRB1 alleles having the most associated TCRs and HLA-C alleles having the fewest. A further reported finding was that TCR beta sequences accurately predicted the HLA-A and HLA-B alleles for most subjects in the first cohort. A later genetic analysis reported fewer N-insertions in productive TCRs among donors in an Asian-associated ancestry cluster than the approximately 700-donor mean. Some IMGT-functional V segments, including TRBV6-2 and TRBV6-3, could not be told apart with the 87-base-pair reads, so those segments were excluded. The earlier analysis of approximately 590 of the donors excluded some 16 rarely observed V segments, including chromosome 9 orphons, because counts were too low. A total of about 180 TCR beta chains were listed by the study as associated with cytomegalovirus. In this cohort, only TCR beta chains were sequenced, and detectable features were limited by the absence of alpha or paired-chain data. In vitro tests confirmed that a few of the cytomegalovirus-associated TCR beta chains recognize cytomegalovirus antigens. CMV serostatus was the only immune exposure information available for the cohort. According to a later analysis, parvovirus B19, influenza, CMV and Epstein-Barr virus appeared linked to several top co-occurrence clusters. A later analysis found that most CMV-associated TCR beta chains appeared HLA-restricted, with HLA associations seemingly driven largely by CMV exposure. In a later analysis, about 16,000 TCR beta sequences were associated with specific HLA alleles at a false discovery rate of 0.05. Because some donors lacked HLA typing at each locus, the association tests relied only on the typed subset. An association between a missense DCLRE1C variant and V-gene and J-gene trimming of TCR beta chains was found in a later genetic analysis and replicated in an independent cohort. Linkage disequilibrium might explain the correlated functional status among segregating V segments, but an unknown experimental factor could not be ruled out. Sequencing depth was assumed to be roughly uniform across donors in the presence/absence analyses, though that assumption may not hold. The authors suggested that the approach could potentially be extended to other disease states and immunological phenotypes. A cluster of highly shared sequence variants was judged likely to be a technical artifact of the sequencing pipeline.

In total, approximately 610 healthy bone marrow donors made up the cohort. Cohort members were all nominally healthy when sampled, although unrecorded immune exposures were likely present. The donor tested CMV seropositive, placing the donor among the 289 seropositive members of the cohort. A peripheral blood sample was provided by each donor, and peripheral blood mononuclear cells were used for TCR beta sequencing. Genomic DNA extraction from the blood cell samples was performed with the Qiagen DNeasy Blood Extraction Kit. Receptor amplification or capture employed the immunoSEQ multiplex PCR assay. The multiplex PCR relied on a mix of 60 forward primers for TCR Vbeta segments and 13 reverse primers for TCR Jbeta segments. The CDR3 region of rearranged TCR beta genes was amplified from genomic DNA by a multiplex PCR assay. Amplified TCR beta libraries were sequenced as 87-base-pair reads on the Illumina HiSeq System. The authors' pipeline ran thus. A later analysis counted approximately 74 million unique TCR beta chains across the 500 to 850 repertoires, and 10 million to 12 million of these chains were shared by at least two donors. Raw reads were error-corrected and collapsed into unique sequences by a nearest-neighbor algorithm in which closely related sequences were merged to remove PCR and sequencing errors. To assign V, D and J gene segments, CDR3 sequences were aligned to IMGT reference sequences. For a sequence to be retained, a match of at least six nucleotides to both a V gene segment and a J gene segment was required. Rearrangements were called productive when the CDR3 lacked stop codons and stayed in frame with V and J; all others were non-productive. CDR3 was defined by IMGT convention, running from the second conserved V-encoded cysteine to the conserved J-encoded phenylalanine. In an earlier analysis of 500 to 650 of the donors, sequences lacking an unambiguous match to a single V gene segment were excluded. In an earlier analysis of 450 to 750 of the donors, a V segment was called functional when productive rearrangements were above 56.7%, and segregating when the standard deviation between donors exceeded 5%. A statistical classification framework was built for diagnosing cytomegalovirus status from the catalog of TCR beta chain sequences. A later analysis assigned V and J genes by comparing TCR nucleotide sequences with IMGT/GENE-DB human TR gene sequences. The TCRdist pipeline was used in a later analysis to assign CDR3 sequences and most-parsimonious VDJ recombination scenarios. A later analysis defined each TCR beta chain by its CDR3 amino acid sequence plus V-gene family, and excluded reads lacking a unique V-gene family. In a later analysis, fewer than 650 highly shared, low-generation-probability nucleotide sequences were removed to address suspected cross-contamination and a sequencing artifact. A later analysis calculated a clonal expansion index for each public chain from normalized within-repertoire ranks of inferred template counts. In a later analysis, generation probabilities were computed with a VDJ recombination model fitted to out-of-frame rearrangements, and the resulting probabilities were checked against IGoR. In a later analysis, TCR-TCR, TCR-HLA and TCR-CMV co-occurrence was scored with hypergeometric tests, and a repertoire-size bias correction was applied to TCR pairs. False discovery rates were estimated in a later analysis by permuting HLA or CMV assignments 20 times. In a later analysis, co-occurring TCRs were grouped with DBSCAN, and TCRdist sequence similarity was added when clustering was performed within HLA-allele-positive subsets. Repertoires with fewer than 30,000 or more than 120,000 public chains, plus five repertoires with anomalous nucleotide sharing, were excluded from co-occurrence clustering. The clones in this table, taken by TCRdb from immuneACCESS, are in-frame only. Not every clone is retained; where verified, under half of the shortfall comes from an unresolved V gene, and the cause of the rest is unknown. V, J and clone size reflect that table, while D and trimming were determined from the DNA. For this sample the table gives some 120,000 clones, of which around 80% were detected only once. The ten largest clones take up 13% of the sample.

Recombination connected TRBV7-6 to TRBJ2-2; the D gene is perhaps TRBD2, on 6 matching bases. This clonotype was obtained from a woman aged 60-70 years in good health and CMV-seropositive. Specimen: PBMCs. The DNA reads as follows: TGTGCCAGCAGCTTAACTGACTTAGCGGTGGGGACCGGGGAGCTGTTTTTT. It encodes CASSLTDLAVGTGELFF.